The entry below gives a single TCR beta chain sequence along with its context. The read gets to within 3 residues of the CDR3 end, and the germline J gene fills in the rest. TCR beta CDR3 amplified by multiplex PCR from approximately 1,100 ng genomic DNA. Assay: immunoSEQ multiplex PCR; the TCRdb copy retains only in-frame clones and omits some. Its table records approximately 41,000 clones. The data are from a study of T cells in women clearing cervical HPV infection. Study details: Only a few women had HLA typing results available.

Trimming removed 4 bases at V and 4 bases at J, with 18 bases between. The V gene's germline CDR1 is SGHRS and CDR2 YFSETQ. CDR3 size: 16 residues. The clonotype was recovered from a woman aged 18 to 75 with a cervical HPV16 infection that either progressed to CIN3+ or cleared (not recorded which). Sequenced: blood buffy coat. V gene TRBV5-1 combines with J gene TRBJ2-1; D is possibly TRBD2 (7 bases). The CDR3 region is CASSPLGGGGYNEQFF. The covered CDR3 bases are TGCGCCAGCAGCCCCCTGGGAGGGGGGGGTTACAATGAG.